The rows below give T cell receptor beta chains drawn from one sample of a study of blood T cell repertoires in COVID-19. Data came from immunoSEQ multiplex PCR; TCRdb stores just in-frame clones and leaves some out. The sample has around 290,000 clones; roughly 86% are singletons. Sequencing was carried out using PBMCs or T cells enriched from blood (not recorded which). The receptors originated from a woman aged 18 to 35 who had recovered from COVID-19. Each CDR3 is given with its conserved first and last residue. Each record gives: D gene, clone size, CDR3 length, J gene, V gene, CDR3 DNA, CDR3 protein. A D gene is named only where the DNA matches it firmly. Part of the rows lack a size; the others show once, few, many or a class for expanded clones.

D: TRBD1; size: .; length: 15; J: TRBJ2-3; V: TRBV19; DNA: TGTGCCAGTAGTAACGACAGGGCTGGCACAGATACGCAGTATTTT; CDR3: CASSNDRAGTDTQYF
D: .; size: .; length: 15; J: TRBJ2-1; V: TRBV27; DNA: TGTGCCAGCAGTTTTGCGGCGGATTCCTACAATGAGCAGTTCTTC; CDR3: CASSFAADSYNEQFF
D: TRBD2; size: .; length: 15; J: TRBJ2-2; V: TRBV4-3; DNA: TGCGCCAGCAGCCAAGATCTCCCGGGGGGCGGGGAGCTGTTTTTT; CDR3: CASSQDLPGGGELFF
D: .; size: .; length: 14; J: TRBJ2-7; V: TRBV4-1; DNA: TGCGCCAGCAGCCAAACGGCAGGGGCCTACGAGCAGTACTTC; CDR3: CASSQTAGAYEQYF
D: TRBD1; size: .; length: 15; J: TRBJ2-1; V: TRBV3-1/TRBV3-2; DNA: TGTGCCAGCAGCCAGCCGGGACAGGACTACAATGAGCAGTTCTTC; CDR3: CASSQPGQDYNEQFF
D: TRBD1; size: .; length: 14; J: TRBJ1-4; V: TRBV15; DNA: TGTGCCACCAGCAGAGTGGACAGGAATGAAAAACTGTTTTTT; CDR3: CATSRVDRNEKLFF
D: .; size: .; length: 14; J: TRBJ1-1; V: TRBV5-1; DNA: TGCGCCAGCAGCTTGGCTCGGGAGCGTGATGAAGCTTTCTTT; CDR3: CASSLARERDEAFF
D: .; size: once; length: 15; J: TRBJ1-2; V: TRBV7-3; DNA: TGTGCCAGCAGCTTAACCGCGGCCGACAACTATGGCTACACCTTC; CDR3: CASSLTAADNYGYTF
D: .; size: .; length: 15; J: TRBJ1-1; V: TRBV4-1; DNA: TGCGCCAGCAGCCAAGAGGCGGACAGGAACACTGAAGCTTTCTTT; CDR3: CASSQEADRNTEAFF
D: TRBD2; size: .; length: 16; J: TRBJ2-5; V: TRBV18; DNA: TGTGCCAGCTCACCCCCCGGGACTAGCGGGGGGGAGACCCAGTACTTC; CDR3: CASSPPGTSGGETQYF
D: TRBD1; size: .; length: 14; J: TRBJ1-5; V: TRBV6-5; DNA: TGTGCCAGCAGAAAGCGACAGGGGAATCAGCCCCAGCATTTT; CDR3: CASRKRQGNQPQHF
D: TRBD1; size: .; length: 12; J: TRBJ2-7; V: TRBV4-1; DNA: TGCGCCACCCCAGGACAGGGAGACGAGCAGTACTTC; CDR3: CATPGQGDEQYF
D: TRBD1; size: .; length: 16; J: TRBJ2-7; V: TRBV27; DNA: TGTGCCAGCAGTTTAAACCCCACAGGGGCTCTCTACGAGCAGTACTTC; CDR3: CASSLNPTGALYEQYF
D: .; size: .; length: 14; J: TRBJ2-1; V: TRBV11-2; DNA: TGTGCCAGCAGGTTATGGGAGGACTACAATGAGCAGTTCTTC; CDR3: CASRLWEDYNEQFF
D: .; size: .; length: 15; J: TRBJ1-1; V: TRBV28; DNA: TGTGCCAGCAGTTTACGGAGTCAGCCGATTCATGAAGCTTTCTTT; CDR3: CASSLRSQPIHEAFF
D: .; size: .; length: 15; J: TRBJ1-6; V: TRBV27; DNA: TGTGCCAGCACTCCAGTCGGGAGTAGAGATTCACCCCTCCACTTT; CDR3: CASTPVGSRDSPLHF
D: .; size: .; length: 15; J: TRBJ2-1; V: TRBV7-9; DNA: TGTGCCAGCAGCTTCGGAGGGAGGCCTTACAATGAGCAGTTCTTC; CDR3: CASSFGGRPYNEQFF
D: .; size: .; length: 13; J: TRBJ2-1; V: TRBV13; DNA: TGTGCCAGCAGACAAGTCCAGGGGGGTGAGCAGTTCTTC; CDR3: CASRQVQGGEQFF
D: .; size: .; length: 16; J: TRBJ2-1; V: TRBV4-3; DNA: TGCGCCAGCAGCCAAGATTACGCGGGGGCGGCAGATGAGCAGTTCTTC; CDR3: CASSQDYAGAADEQFF
D: TRBD1; size: .; length: 15; J: TRBJ2-5; V: TRBV27; DNA: TGTGCCAGCAGTCCGGGGGACAGGGGGTGGGAGACCCAGTACTTC; CDR3: CASSPGDRGWETQYF
D: .; size: few; length: 14; J: TRBJ1-5; V: TRBV2; DNA: TGTGCCAGCAGTCTAGAAAGGGGGTATCAGCCCCAGCATTTT; CDR3: CASSLERGYQPQHF
D: TRBD2; size: once; length: 16; J: TRBJ2-4; V: TRBV7-2; DNA: TGTGCCAGCAGCTTGAGACTAGCGGGGGGGAAAAACATTCAGTACTTC; CDR3: CASSLRLAGGKNIQYF
D: .; size: .; length: 15; J: TRBJ1-2; V: TRBV28; DNA: TGTGCCAGCAGTCCTAGGGGGGGCGGAGGGGATGGCTACACCTTC; CDR3: CASSPRGGGGDGYTF
D: .; size: .; length: 14; J: TRBJ1-6; V: TRBV5-4; DNA: TGTGCCAGCAGCACAACTGGGCAGGCTTCACCCCTCCACTTT; CDR3: CASSTTGQASPLHF
D: TRBD2; size: .; length: 17; J: TRBJ2-7; V: TRBV19; DNA: TGTGCCAGTAGTTCTCCCGGGACTAGCGGGAATCCCTACGAGCAGTACTTC; CDR3: CASSSPGTSGNPYEQYF
D: TRBD1; size: .; length: 14; J: TRBJ1-2; V: TRBV6-5; DNA: TGTGCCAGCAGAAGTCCAGGGGGCGACTATGGCTACACCTTC; CDR3: CASRSPGGDYGYTF
D: TRBD2; size: .; length: 16; J: TRBJ2-3; V: TRBV7-2; DNA: TGTGCCAGCAGCTTATATTTCTCTAGCGGGCCAGATACGCAGTATTTT; CDR3: CASSLYFSSGPDTQYF
D: .; size: few; length: 14; J: TRBJ1-2; V: TRBV19; DNA: TGTGCCAGTAGTATGTCCAGGGCTAACTATGGCTACACCTTC; CDR3: CASSMSRANYGYTF
D: .; size: .; length: 15; J: TRBJ1-2; V: TRBV3-1/TRBV3-2; DNA: TGTGCCAGCAGCCAAGATCGGCCAGGGAACTATGGCTACACCTTC; CDR3: CASSQDRPGNYGYTF
D: .; size: once; length: 18; J: TRBJ1-1; V: TRBV25-1; DNA: TGTGCCAGCAGTGAATCTTCACCGCCGGGACGGGAGTACACTGAAGCTTTCTTT; CDR3: CASSESSPPGREYTEAFF
D: .; size: .; length: 15; J: TRBJ1-6; V: TRBV7-9; DNA: TGTGCCAGCAGCTCGACAACAAACTATAATTCACCCCTCCACTTT; CDR3: CASSSTTNYNSPLHF
D: .; size: .; length: 18; J: TRBJ1-4; V: TRBV9; DNA: TGTGCCAGCAGCGTTCGGGGAGGTGACATAGCAACTAATGAAAAACTGTTTTTT; CDR3: CASSVRGGDIATNEKLFF
D: TRBD1; size: .; length: 16; J: TRBJ1-1; V: TRBV7-6; DNA: TGTGCCAGCAGCTATCTAGGGGGCTTCCGCGGGACTGAAGCTTTCTTT; CDR3: CASSYLGGFRGTEAFF
D: TRBD2; size: .; length: 15; J: TRBJ2-3; V: TRBV30; DNA: TGTGCCTGGAGTGATCTAGCGGGAGTCTCCGATACGCAGTATTTT; CDR3: CAWSDLAGVSDTQYF
D: .; size: .; length: 14; J: TRBJ1-5; V: TRBV19; DNA: TGTGCCAGTAGTATTGGGGCAGCAAGTCAGCCCCAGCATTTT; CDR3: CASSIGAASQPQHF
D: TRBD2; size: .; length: 16; J: TRBJ2-3; V: TRBV4-3; DNA: TGCGCCAGCAGCCAAGATCGAGCGGGGGTGCCAGATACGCAGTATTTT; CDR3: CASSQDRAGVPDTQYF
D: .; size: .; length: 15; J: TRBJ2-5; V: TRBV3-1/TRBV3-2; DNA: TGTGCCAGCAGCTCGGGACACCGCCACCAAGAGACCCAGTACTTC; CDR3: CASSSGHRHQETQYF
D: TRBD1; size: .; length: 13; J: TRBJ2-1; V: TRBV19; DNA: TGTGCCAGTGGGACAGGAAATGACAATGAGCAGTTCTTC; CDR3: CASGTGNDNEQFF
D: .; size: few; length: 13; J: TRBJ2-1; V: TRBV24-1; DNA: TGTGCCACCAGTGGGGGACACTCGGATGAGCAGTTCTTC; CDR3: CATSGGHSDEQFF
D: TRBD2; size: .; length: 16; J: TRBJ2-2; V: TRBV3-1/TRBV3-2; DNA: TGTGCCAGCAGCCAAGATGTAGTAGCGGGAACCGGGGAGCTGTTTTTT; CDR3: CASSQDVVAGTGELFF
D: TRBD2; size: once; length: 16; J: TRBJ2-2; V: TRBV7-3; DNA: TGTGCCAGCAGCCCGACATCGGGACTAGCGGGAGCAGAGCTGTTTTTT; CDR3: CASSPTSGLAGAELFF